This T cell receptor (beta chain) was identified during a study of T cell repertoires in cytomegalovirus infection. J lost 8 bases, V lost 1 base, and 21 bases had no gene match. The CDR3 contains 21 residues. Germline CDR1 is MGHDK and CDR2 is SYGVNS. TCRdb re-analysed the reads in MiXCR, keeping a single row per CDR3 protein. This sample has roughly 100,000 distinct CDR3 sequences, with more than 15% found just once. This clonotype was observed a few times. The chain recombines TRBV25-1 with TRBJ1-4; TRBD1 agrees at 11 bases. This clonotype was sampled from a human donor in good health (CMV status not recorded). Some clones in this sample may be carry-over from other donors' samples. Sequencing was carried out using PBMCs. CDR3 region: CASSEFEDRDRGGLREEKLFF. The CDR3 DNA follows: TGTGCCAGCAGTGAATTTGAGGACCGGGACAGGGGGGGATTGCGGGAGGAAAAACTGTTTTTT.